Each of the 28 T cell receptor beta chains below was sequenced from the same sample in a study of vaccination and CD4 T cells after COVID-19. For these receptors, no antigen is known. This sample's treatment: approximately 11-day PBMC culture with coronavirus spike peptide pools or control peptides (ViraFEST assay). An Oncomine TCR Beta short-read assay was used to sequence the DNA from cultured CD4+ T cells. Using its own MiXCR run on the PCR reads, TCRdb lists one record per CDR3 protein. This repertoire shows tens of thousands of distinct CDR3 sequences, 60% found once; its top ten account for about an eighth. Sequencing used CD4+ T cells from blood, cultured in vitro, obtained after SARS-CoV-2 vaccination. The receptors were gathered from a human donor who received a COVID-19 vaccine.

This chain uses TRBV20-1 with TRBJ1-3; no definite D call. Germline CDR1 is DFQATT and CDR2 is SNEGSKA (reference sequence). The CDR3 runs 15 residues. The germline V and J ends were trimmed by 6 bases and 0 bases, with 15 bases remaining between them. The CDR3 here is CSAFDQVYSGNTIYF. For the CDR3, the DNA is TGCAGTGCCTTTGATCAGGTTTACTCTGGAAACACCATATATTTT.

The V and J genes are TRBV2 and TRBJ2-3, with 9 bases fitting TRBD2. Trimming at V came to 4 bases and at J to 1 base, leaving 3 bases not matched to a gene. CDR1 and CDR2 from the germline V gene are SNHLY and FYNNEI. The CDR3 has 15 residues. CDR3 coding DNA: TGTGCCAGCAGTGCCGCTAGCGGGGGCACAGATACGCAGTATTTT. This gives the protein CASSAASGGTDTQYF.

This rearrangement joins TRBV10-3 to TRBJ2-5, with 11 bases fitting TRBD2. The CDR3 is 18 residues long. Germline V lookup: CDR1 ENHRY, CDR2 SYGVKD. V gave up 1 base and J gave up 4 bases; unmatched junction bases: 11. This CDR3 reads CAISEFNQLAGEGETQYF. For the CDR3, the DNA is TGTGCCATCAGTGAGTTCAACCAACTAGCGGGGGAGGGAGAGACCCAGTACTTC.

CDR3 sequence (DNA): TGCGCCAGCACCAATCCCTCCAAGAACACTGAAGCTTTCTTT. Its protein is CASTNPSKNTEAFF. This chain uses TRBV5-1 with TRBJ1-1, with no clear D. Germline V gene data show CDR1 as SGHRS and CDR2 as YFSETQ. V was cut by 6 bases and J by 1 base, with 13 bases left in between. The length of the CDR3 is 14 residues.

This clonotype has just a few counts. V usage is TRBV24-1 and J usage is TRBJ2-3, with a tentative D call TRBD1 (6 bases). The CDR3 has 13 residues. Germline loops: CDR1 KGHDR, CDR2 SFDVKD. V shed 9 bases and J shed 6 bases, with 15 bases lying between them. This CDR3 reads CATSLGGPDTQYF. CDR3 nucleotide sequence: TGTGCCACCTCCCTAGGGGGTCCCGATACGCAGTATTTT.

The chain carries TRBV2 and TRBJ1-1, with a tentative D call TRBD1 (5 bases). The CDR3 loop spans 15 amino acids. The germline V gene has CDR1 SNHLY and CDR2 FYNNEI. V shed 7 bases and J shed 0 bases, with 15 bases lying between them. CDR3 amino acids: CASTRDWVVNTEAFF. CDR3 nucleotide sequence: TGTGCCAGCACACGGGACTGGGTGGTGAACACTGAAGCTTTCTTT.

This rearrangement joins TRBV10-2 to TRBJ2-3, with a possible D match to TRBD1 (5 bases). Germline assignment: CDR1 WSHSY and CDR2 SAAADI. V was clipped by 3 bases and J by 1 base, with 17 bases between them. CDR3 size: 17 residues. This chain's CDR3 is CASSEGSLTAGTDTQYF. In nucleotides, the CDR3 is TGCGCCAGCAGTGAAGGTTCTTTGACAGCTGGCACAGATACGCAGTATTTT.

V gene TRBV12-5 combines with J gene TRBJ1-3; D is possibly TRBD1 (5 bases). The CDR3 spans 12 residues. Germline CDR1 reads LGHNT; CDR2 reads FRNRAP. CDR3 bases: TGTGGATGGGGGACCTCTGGAAACACCATATATTTT. This codes for CGWGTSGNTIYF.

The J gene is TRBJ1-6, the V gene TRBV14, with 11 bases aligning to TRBD1. After removal of 4 bases from V and 9 bases from J, the junction contained 5 bases not matched to a gene. The CDR3 loop spans 15 amino acids. Germline loops: CDR1 SGHDN, CDR2 FVKESK. The CDR3 protein is CASSPGQGAISPLHF. The CDR3, as DNA: TGTGCCAGCAGCCCTGGACAGGGGGCGATTTCACCCCTCCACTTT.

The genes are TRBV20-1 and TRBJ2-2, with D maybe TRBD2 (6 bases). Trimming cost V 3 bases and J 7 bases, with 18 bases left between them. The CDR3 runs to 15 residues. Germline CDR1 and CDR2: DFQATT and SNEGSKA (reference sequence). CDR3 region: CSASPSPRGNGELFF. As DNA, the CDR3 is TGCAGTGCTAGTCCCAGCCCTCGGGGGAACGGGGAGCTGTTTTTT.

V and J are TRBV6-5 and TRBJ2-7, with 7 bases fitting TRBD1. V lost 2 bases, J lost 7 bases, and 2 bases stayed unmatched. The CDR3 covers 12 residues. Per the germline V gene, CDR1 is MNHEY and CDR2 is SVGAGI. CDR3 bases: TGTGCCAGCAGTTACGCAGGGGGAGAGCAGTACTTC. This codes for CASSYAGGEQYF.

V is TRBV20-1 and J is TRBJ2-3, with 9 bases matching TRBD1. Per germline, CDR1 DFQATT and CDR2 SNEGSKA (reference sequence). The CDR3 contains 15 residues. Trimming cost V 3 bases and J 3 bases; bases outside gene matches: 7. The CDR3 DNA follows: TGCAGTGCTAGTTATCCTGGACAGGGGACAGATACGCAGTATTTT. Protein: CSASYPGQGTDTQYF.

As DNA, the CDR3 is TGTGCCACCGGGGGGGGGATAAGCTCCTACGAGCAGTACTTC. It encodes CATGGGISSYEQYF. The chain has TRBV11-2 and TRBJ2-7, with TRBD2 identical over 8 bases. The J segment lost 0 bases and the V segment lost 10 bases, leaving 8 bases of the junction unmatched. This CDR3 is 14 amino acids long. The germline V gene has CDR1 SGHAT and CDR2 FQNNGV.

The chain recombines TRBV7-2 with TRBJ2-5, with 10 nucleotides matching TRBD1. The CDR3 totals 15 residues. Per germline, CDR1 SGHTA and CDR2 FQGNSA. The V and J ends lost 3 bases and 0 bases, in that order; junction bases with no gene match: 1. CDR3 coding DNA: TGTGCCAGCAGCTTGGGACAGGGGAACCAAGAGACCCAGTACTTC. Translation: CASSLGQGNQETQYF.

In this sample, this clonotype turned up a few times. The V call is TRBV12-3 or TRBV12-4, the J call TRBJ1-2, with 7 bases fitting TRBD1. The CDR3 consists of 13 residues. The trim removed 8 bases at V and 3 bases at J, leaving 6 bases unmatched. CDR3 nucleotides: TGTGCCAGCTCTACAGGGGCGGACTATGGCTACACCTTC. Translation: CASSTGADYGYTF.

This chain connects TRBV5-1 to TRBJ1-1; 7 bases fit TRBD1. With V trimmed by 4 bases and J by 5 bases, 14 bases remained unmatched. This CDR3 is built from 16 residues. The germline gives CDR1 SGHRS, CDR2 YFSETQ. For the CDR3, the DNA is TGCGCCAGCAGCCGTCTTCTAACAGGGGCGAGTACTGAAGCTTTCTTT. Translation: CASSRLLTGASTEAFF.

This clonotype has more than one count but fewer than ten. The chain couples TRBV5-3 to TRBJ1-3, with 9 bases lining up with TRBD1. TRBV5-3 is assigned to the ORF class and has an uncertain function. Trimming removed 8 bases from V and 2 bases from J; junction bases left unmatched: 8. The CDR3 consists of 15 residues. The CDR3 bases are TGTGCCAGCAGCCCGGGGACAGGGACTGGAAACACCATATATTTT. It is translated as CASSPGTGTGNTIYF.

The genes are TRBV6-5 and TRBJ1-1; D is uncertain. This CDR3 spans 13 amino acids. V gave up 4 bases and J gave up 1 base, with 7 bases separating them. Germline-derived CDR1 and CDR2 are MNHEY and SVGAGI. CDR3 protein: CASSFWENTEAFF. CDR3 sequence (DNA): TGTGCCAGCAGTTTCTGGGAGAACACTGAAGCTTTCTTT.

CDR3 DNA sequence: TGTGCCAGCAGTGGTTTTGGGGGGAGTAGCACAGATACGCAGTATTTT. Protein: CASSGFGGSSTDTQYF. The rearrangement uses TRBV6-1 and TRBJ2-3; D is perhaps TRBD2 (6 bases). Germline CDR1 MNHNS, CDR2 SASEGT. This CDR3 region has 16 residues. V dropped 4 bases and J dropped 0 bases, with 14 bases sitting between them.

In its sample, this clonotype was seen a few times. The chain carries TRBV5-4 and TRBJ2-5, with TRBD1 identical over 9 bases. The length of the CDR3 is 15 residues. The germline V gene has CDR1 SGHNT and CDR2 YYREEE (reference sequence). V lost 4 bases to trimming and J lost 2 bases; unmatched junction nucleotides: 6. The CDR3 protein is CASSRDRVFQETQYF. In DNA, the CDR3 is TGTGCCAGCAGCCGGGACAGGGTATTTCAAGAGACCCAGTACTTC.

J is TRBJ1-2 and V is TRBV27; D might be TRBD1 (5 bases). The CDR3 consists of 15 residues. Germline lookup yields CDR1 MNHEY and CDR2 SMNVEV (reference sequence). With 2 bases removed from V and 6 bases from J, the gap between germline ends came to 16 bases. The CDR3 sequence: CASSLIVDSRDGYTF. The CDR3 DNA follows: TGTGCCAGCAGTTTAATCGTCGACAGTCGAGATGGCTACACCTTC.

The chain couples TRBV24-1 to TRBJ2-2; unclear D gene. V dropped 5 bases and J dropped 3 bases, with 3 bases sitting between them. This CDR3 spans 12 amino acids. CDR1 and CDR2 from the germline V gene are KGHDR and SFDVKD. Here the CDR3 DNA reads TGTGCCACCAGTGGGGACACCGGGGAGCTGTTTTTT. Its translation: CATSGDTGELFF.

The chain couples TRBV6-1 to TRBJ2-3, with 10 bases matching TRBD2. J was trimmed by 3 bases and V by 5 bases; bases with no gene match: 8. Germline V gene data show CDR1 as MNHNS and CDR2 as SASEGT. The CDR3 is made up of 16 amino acids. CDR3 sequence: CASSPISGGTTDTQYF. The DNA for the CDR3 is TGTGCCAGCAGTCCCATTAGCGGGGGGACGACAGATACGCAGTATTTT.

V and J are TRBV19 and TRBJ1-6, with a tentative D call TRBD1 (5 bases). CDR3 length: 14 amino acids. Trimming removed 6 bases from V and 7 bases from J, with 13 bases in between. Germline lookup yields CDR1 LNHDA and CDR2 SQIVND (reference sequence). The chain's CDR3 is CASRTGATNSPLHF. CDR3 bases: TGTGCCAGTAGGACCGGGGCCACCAATTCACCCCTCCACTTT.

The gene calls are TRBV25-1 and TRBJ1-1; unclear D gene. Germline loops: CDR1 MGHDK, CDR2 SYGVNS. This CDR3 has 15 amino acids. V was trimmed by 0 bases and J by 1 base, leaving 9 bases between them. CDR3 sequence reads: CASSEYGSGNTEAFF. The CDR3 nucleotides read TGTGCCAGCAGTGAATACGGGTCAGGGAACACTGAAGCTTTCTTT.

CDR3 residues: CASTPGDSLYGYTF. DNA of the CDR3: TGTGCCAGCACCCCCGGGGACAGCCTCTATGGCTACACCTTC. The gene calls are TRBV6-2 or TRBV6-3 and TRBJ1-2, with TRBD1 identical over 7 bases. J gave up 4 bases and V 7 bases, and 9 bases lay outside the gene matches. This CDR3 is 14 amino acids long. Germline values: CDR1 MNHEY, CDR2 SVGEGT.

This chain links TRBV2 with TRBJ1-1; unclear D gene. Trimming cost V 7 bases and J 4 bases, with 16 bases left between them. Germline V gene lookup returns CDR1 SNHLY and CDR2 FYNNEI. The CDR3 sequence is 14 residues long. Written as DNA, the CDR3 is TGTGCCAGCACAAGGGTGGGGTTAGGCACTGAAGCTTTCTTT. Its protein product is CASTRVGLGTEAFF.

The rearrangement joins TRBV20-1 to TRBJ2-1, with D tentatively TRBD1 (7 bases). V gave up 3 bases and J gave up 7 bases, with 10 bases separating them. Germline CDR1 is DFQATT and CDR2 is SNEGSKA (reference sequence). This CDR3 spans 12 amino acids. Written as DNA, the CDR3 is TGCAGTGCTAGTCAGGGGGGAAATGAGCAGTTCTTC. Encoded protein: CSASQGGNEQFF.